The 3 T cell receptor beta chains presented below share a single source sample, sequenced in a study of identical twins. TCRdb reprocessed the 5' RACE reads with MiXCR, giving one entry per CDR3 protein. Counted here are some 250,000 distinct CDR3 sequences, about an eighth occurring once; the ten biggest clones make up 4%. This same sample was also taken into another study, of yellow fever vaccine responses in identical twins.

Sequenced material: memory (CD45RO+) T cells sorted from blood. The receptors come from a young woman in good health.

V gene TRBV5-5 combines with J gene TRBJ2-7; a possible D gene is TRBD1 (6 bases). Germline V CDR1 and CDR2: SGHKS, YYEKEE (reference sequence). Trimming took 4 bases from V and 5 from J, leaving 16 bases between them. The CDR3 length is 14 residues. The CDR3 DNA sequence: TGTGCCAGCAGCCCACCCCCCCGGGACAACGAGCAGTACTTC. Its translation is CASSPPPRDNEQYF.

The chain combines TRBV6-1 with TRBJ1-6, with D tentatively TRBD1 (6 bases). Germline V gives CDR1 MNHNS, CDR2 SASEGT. Between the trimmed V and J ends, which lost 5 bases and 7 bases, there was a span of 12 bases. This CDR3 is built from 14 residues. The CDR3 loop reads CASSTGGANSPLHF. The CDR3 bases are TGTGCCAGCAGTACGGGGGGGGCGAATTCACCCCTCCACTTT.

This clonotype turned up a few times. This chain joins TRBV4-2 and TRBJ2-7; D is tentatively TRBD1 or TRBD2 (5 bases each). Germline CDR1 and CDR2: LGHNA and YNFKEQ. CDR3 size: 15 residues. The germline V and J ends were trimmed by 3 bases and 2 bases, with 14 bases remaining between them. CDR3 DNA: TGTGCCAGCAGCCATCCCGGGGACGGTGCCTACGAGCAGTACTTC. It specifies CASSHPGDGAYEQYF.